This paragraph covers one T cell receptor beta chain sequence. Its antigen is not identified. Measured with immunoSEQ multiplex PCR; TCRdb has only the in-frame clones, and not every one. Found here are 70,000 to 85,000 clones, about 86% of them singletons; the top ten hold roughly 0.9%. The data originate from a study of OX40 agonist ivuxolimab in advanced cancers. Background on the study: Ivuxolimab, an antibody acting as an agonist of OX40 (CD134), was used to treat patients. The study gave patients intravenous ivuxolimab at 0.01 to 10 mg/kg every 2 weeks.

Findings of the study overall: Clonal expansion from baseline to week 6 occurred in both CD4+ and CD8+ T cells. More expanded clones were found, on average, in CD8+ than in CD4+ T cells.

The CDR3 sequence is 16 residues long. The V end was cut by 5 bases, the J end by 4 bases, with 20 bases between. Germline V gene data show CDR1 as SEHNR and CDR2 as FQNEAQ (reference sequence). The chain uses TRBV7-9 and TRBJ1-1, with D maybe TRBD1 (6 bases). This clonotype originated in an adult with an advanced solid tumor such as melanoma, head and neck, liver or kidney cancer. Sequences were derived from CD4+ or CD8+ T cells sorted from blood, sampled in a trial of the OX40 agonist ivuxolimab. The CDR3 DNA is TGTGCCAGCAGCCCTAAGGGGTCCAGGGGAGGCACTGAAGCTTTCTTT. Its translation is CASSPKGSRGGTEAFF.